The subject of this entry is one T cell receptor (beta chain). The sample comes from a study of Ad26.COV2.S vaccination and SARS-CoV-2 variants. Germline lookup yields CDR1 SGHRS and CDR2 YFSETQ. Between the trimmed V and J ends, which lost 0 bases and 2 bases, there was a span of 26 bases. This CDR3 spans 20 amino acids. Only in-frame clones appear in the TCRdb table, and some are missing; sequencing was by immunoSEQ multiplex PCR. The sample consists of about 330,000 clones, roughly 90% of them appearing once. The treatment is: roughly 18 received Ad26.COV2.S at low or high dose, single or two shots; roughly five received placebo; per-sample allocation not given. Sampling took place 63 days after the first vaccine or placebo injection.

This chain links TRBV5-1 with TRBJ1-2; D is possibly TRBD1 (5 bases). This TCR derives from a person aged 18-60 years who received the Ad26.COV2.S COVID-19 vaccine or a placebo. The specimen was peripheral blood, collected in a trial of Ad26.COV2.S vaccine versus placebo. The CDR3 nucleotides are TGCGCCAGCAGCTTGGAAAGGGGAGGTGACCCAAGCTTAAAAAACTATGGCTACACCTTC. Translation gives CASSLERGGDPSLKNYGYTF. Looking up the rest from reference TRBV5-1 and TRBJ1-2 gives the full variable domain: KAGVTQTPRYLIKTRGQQVTLSCSPISGHRSVSWYQQTPGQGLQFLFEYFSETQRNKGNFPGRFSGRQFSNSRSEMNVSTLELGDSALYLCASSLERGGDPSLKNYGYTFGSGTRLTVV.